This T cell receptor beta chain was documented in a study of T cell repertoires in cytomegalovirus infection. Study in general: Public TCR beta signature analysis indicated the presence of both CMV infection and matching HLA type.

Remarks on this clonotype: Its antigen is not identified.

Whole-study results and caveats: HLA-C-restricted CMV-specific TCR beta clonotypes prevailed in the ex vivo response. Frequencies of public TCR beta families were cumulated, and this identified carriers of CMV plus the relevant HLA.

TCRdb itself ran the reads through MiXCR, one entry per CDR3 protein. There are roughly 630,000 distinct CDR3 sequences in the sample; 20% to 30% occur only once, and 8% lies in the top ten. Trimming pared 8 bases from V and 2 bases from J, leaving 9 bases between. CDR3 size: 13 residues. The V gene's germline CDR1 is LNHNV and CDR2 YYDKDF (reference sequence). The rearrangement joins TRBV15 to TRBJ2-2; D gene unclear. The sample comprised CD8+ T cells from PBMCs. The receptor was derived from a human donor in good health (CMV status not recorded). Some clones in this sample may be carry-over from other donors' samples. The CDR3 sequence is CATEESNTGELFF. CDR3 bases: TGTGCCACCGAGGAAAGTAACACCGGGGAGCTGTTTTTT.